The 31 T cell receptor beta chains reported below all come from one sample, sequenced in a study of control samples from healthy donors and cancer patients. Here immunoSEQ multiplex PCR was the method, and the copy in TCRdb shows in-frame clones only, minus some. The sample lists 60,000 to 75,000 clones, around 87% seen once, with 2% to 2.5% in the top ten. The sequencing input was PBMCs. Every receptor here comes from a woman aged 50 to 60 with head and neck cancer.

On this clone: A junction end diverges from the germline sequence, so it may reflect a read error. The V call is TRBV6-5, the J call TRBJ2-1; D possibly corresponds to TRBD2 (5 bases). Germline V gives CDR1 MNHEY, CDR2 SVGAGI. CDR3 size: 15 residues. The CDR3, as DNA: TGTGCCAGCAGCTACTCGGGAACCTATAACAATGAGCAGTTCTTC. It is translated as CASSYSGTYNNEQFF.

The chain joins TRBV29-1 to TRBJ1-5, with TRBD1 matching over 8 bases. V lost 6 bases, J lost 6 bases, and 7 bases stayed unmatched. This CDR3 contains 13 residues. Germline CDR1 is SQVTM and CDR2 is ANQGSEA. The CDR3 DNA reads TGCAGCGTAGCACAGGGGGGCATTCAGCCCCAGCATTTT. As protein: CSVAQGGIQPQHF. Combining the CDR3 with reference TRBV29-1 and TRBJ1-5 gives the whole variable domain SAVISQKPSRDICQRGTSLTIQCQVDSQVTMMFWYRQQPGQSLTLIATANQGSEATYESGFVIDKFPISRPNLTFSTLTVSNMSPEDSSIYLCSVAQGGIQPQHFGDGTRLSIL.

The J gene is TRBJ2-5, the V gene TRBV7-9, with D perhaps TRBD1 or TRBD2 (6 bases each). CDR1 is SEHNR and CDR2 is FQNEAQ in the germline V gene (reference sequence). The CDR3 totals 16 residues. V dropped 5 bases and J dropped 4 bases, with 20 bases sitting between them. The CDR3: CASSPQLAGARETQYF. CDR3 nucleotide sequence: TGTGCCAGCAGCCCCCAACTAGCAGGGGCCCGAGAGACCCAGTACTTC.

The chain joins TRBV7-9 to TRBJ2-3; D might be TRBD1 (5 bases). There are 17 residues in the CDR3. Between the trimmed V and J ends, which lost 4 bases and 0 bases, there was a span of 17 bases. Germline CDR1 and CDR2: SEHNR and FQNEAQ (reference sequence). In DNA form, the CDR3 reads TGTGCCAGCAGCTGGGGCCAGAGGCCCGCTAGCACAGATACGCAGTATTTT. Translating gives CASSWGQRPASTDTQYF. Based on the CDR3 plus reference TRBV7-9 and TRBJ2-3, the full variable domain is DTGVSQNPRHKITKRGQNVTFRCDPISEHNRLYWYRQTLGQGPEFLTYFQNEAQLEKSRLLSDRFSAERPKGSFSTLEIQRTEQGDSAMYLCASSWGQRPASTDTQYFGPGTRLTVL.

The chain is built from TRBV19 and TRBJ2-3; D is ambiguous. V was shortened by 1 base and J by 4 bases, with 6 bases between the two germline ends. The CDR3 length is 13 residues. CDR1 and CDR2 (germline): LNHDA, SQIVND (reference sequence). The CDR3 spells CASSIAQPDTQYF. CDR3 coding DNA: TGTGCCAGTAGTATAGCTCAGCCAGATACGCAGTATTTT.

V and J are TRBV5-4 and TRBJ2-3, with no clear D. The germline V gene encodes CDR1 SGHNT and CDR2 YYREEE (reference sequence). Trimming took 0 bases from V and 2 from J, leaving 7 bases between them. The CDR3 loop spans 14 amino acids. CDR3 amino acids: CASSLVQTTDTQYF. As DNA, the CDR3 is TGTGCCAGCAGCTTGGTACAGACCACAGATACGCAGTATTTT.

The V gene is TRBV28, the J gene TRBJ1-4, with a possible D match to TRBD1 (5 bases). The V end lost 2 bases, the J end lost 7 bases, and 17 bases lay between the germline ends. The CDR3 is made up of 16 amino acids. Germline CDR1 reads MDHEN; CDR2 reads SYDVKM. CDR3 sequence: CASSLGIGGAREKLFF. The CDR3 DNA sequence: TGTGCCAGCAGTTTAGGAATAGGCGGGGCGCGTGAAAAACTGTTTTTT.

The chain is built from TRBV3-1 (or the pseudogene TRBV3-2) and TRBJ2-3; TRBD2 matches 7 bases. The length of the CDR3 is 15 residues. CDR1 and CDR2 from the germline V gene are LGHDT and YNNKEL (reference sequence). V was clipped by 0 bases and J by 3 bases; unmatched bases: 3. CDR3 amino acids: CASSQDWTRTDTQYF. The CDR3 DNA is TGTGCCAGCAGCCAAGACTGGACTAGAACAGATACGCAGTATTTT.

The chain links TRBV5-1 to TRBJ1-2, with D perhaps TRBD1 (6 bases). Per the germline V gene, CDR1 is SGHRS and CDR2 is YFSETQ. CDR3 length: 16 residues. Trimming removed 5 bases at V and 5 bases at J, with 22 bases between. CDR3 nucleotides: TGCGCCAGCAGTGAGCTTGGGGGGACAAACCTTTATGGCTACACCTTC. It translates to CASSELGGTNLYGYTF. The full variable domain, with the rest looked up from reference TRBV5-1 and TRBJ1-2, is KAGVTQTPRYLIKTRGQQVTLSCSPISGHRSVSWYQQTPGQGLQFLFEYFSETQRNKGNFPGRFSGRQFSNSRSEMNVSTLELGDSALYLCASSELGGTNLYGYTFGSGTRLTVV.

V is TRBV29-1 and J is TRBJ2-1; weak D call: TRBD2 (7 bases). Germline-derived CDR1 and CDR2 are SQVTM and ANQGSEA. The CDR3 extends over 15 amino acids. Trimming stripped 5 bases from V and 0 bases from J, with 14 bases between. CDR3 sequence reads: CSVRGGGASYNEQFF. For the CDR3, the DNA is TGCAGCGTTAGGGGGGGAGGGGCCTCCTACAATGAGCAGTTCTTC.

The chain recombines TRBV9 with TRBJ1-1; D is uncertain. V gave up 3 bases and J gave up 6 bases, with 15 bases separating them. Germline CDR1 and CDR2: SGDLS and YYNGEE. The CDR3 is 14 amino acids. The CDR3 DNA is TGTGCCAGCAGCGCCGTGACGGGAAACGCTGAAGCTTTCTTT. Protein: CASSAVTGNAEAFF. The whole variable domain, remainder taken from reference TRBV9 and TRBJ1-1, is DSGVTQTPKHLITATGQRVTLRCSPRSGDLSVYWYQQSLDQGLQFLIQYYNGEERAKGNILERFSAQQFPDLHSELNLSSLELGDSALYFCASSAVTGNAEAFFGQGTRLTVV.

The CDR3 coding sequence is TGTGCCAGCAGCGCCGGGACTAGCGGGGGGATCTACGAGCAGTACTTC. This gives the protein CASSAGTSGGIYEQYF. J is TRBJ2-7 and V is TRBV9, with 15 positions matching TRBD2. J was trimmed by 3 bases and V by 3 bases; bases with no gene match: 4. This CDR3 spans 16 amino acids. Germline CDR1 and CDR2: SGDLS and YYNGEE.

This clone was detected only a few times. The rearrangement uses TRBV19 and TRBJ2-7; a weak D match, TRBD1 (6 bases). CDR3 size: 15 residues. V was shortened by 4 bases and J by 1 base, with 14 bases between the two germline ends. Germline V gene sequence: CDR1 LNHDA, CDR2 SQIVND (reference sequence). The CDR3 loop is CASSTTGHPSYEQYF. The CDR3 nucleotides read TGTGCCAGTAGTACAACGGGACATCCTTCCTACGAGCAGTACTTC.

The chain is built from TRBV9 and TRBJ2-2; TRBD2 is a possible D gene (6 bases). Looked up from germline, CDR1 is SGDLS and CDR2 is YYNGEE. Trimming removed 0 bases from V and 1 base from J, with 10 bases in between. The CDR3 covers 16 residues. CDR3 bases: TGTGCCAGCAGCGTAGGTCTTAGCGGGAACACCGGGGAGCTGTTTTTT. Translation gives CASSVGLSGNTGELFF.

V usage is TRBV2 and J usage is TRBJ1-1, with D perhaps matching TRBD1 (5 bases). V dropped 3 bases and J dropped 2 bases, with 7 bases sitting between them. Germline-derived CDR1 and CDR2 are SNHLY and FYNNEI. CDR3 length: 13 amino acids. This CDR3 reads CASSDDRNTEAFF. The CDR3 nucleotides are TGTGCCAGCAGTGACGACAGAAACACTGAAGCTTTCTTT.

V usage is TRBV19 and J usage is TRBJ1-4, with TRBD1 matching over 7 bases. This CDR3 has 14 amino acids. Losses at the gene ends were 7 bases for V and 3 bases for J; bases not matched to a gene: 5. Germline V gene lookup returns CDR1 LNHDA and CDR2 SQIVND (reference sequence). The CDR3 region has the DNA TGTGCCAGTACCCCCAGGGGGTCTAATGAAAAACTGTTTTTT. Amino acids: CASTPRGSNEKLFF. The whole variable domain, remainder taken from reference TRBV19 and TRBJ1-4, is DGGITQSPKYLFRKEGQNVTLSCEQNLNHDAMYWYRQDPGQGLRLIYYSQIVNDFQKGDIAEGYSVSREKKESFPLTVTSAQKNPTAFYLCASTPRGSNEKLFFGSGTQLSVL.

This chain links TRBV19 with TRBJ1-1, with D possibly matching TRBD1 (6 bases). This CDR3 has 17 amino acids. The V end was cut by 4 bases, the J end by 1 base, with 19 bases between. Germline values: CDR1 LNHDA, CDR2 SQIVND (reference sequence). CDR3: CASSKQDSSRTNTEAFF. DNA for the CDR3: TGTGCCAGTAGTAAACAGGACAGCTCTCGAACGAACACTGAAGCTTTCTTT. The full variable domain, its missing parts supplied by reference TRBV19 and TRBJ1-1, is DGGITQSPKYLFRKEGQNVTLSCEQNLNHDAMYWYRQDPGQGLRLIYYSQIVNDFQKGDIAEGYSVSREKKESFPLTVTSAQKNPTAFYLCASSKQDSSRTNTEAFFGQGTRLTVV.

The sample holds one count of this clone. The chain recombines TRBV30 with TRBJ2-3, with TRBD2 matching over 12 bases. Germline CDR1 reads GTSNPN; CDR2 reads SVGIG (reference sequence). CDR3 length: 20 residues. V was clipped by 0 bases and J by 1 base; unmatched bases: 14. CDR3 bases: TGTGCCTGGAGTGTACCCCCTTCTAGCGGGGGGGCCCTGGGCACAGATACGCAGTATTTT. Protein sequence: CAWSVPPSSGGALGTDTQYF.

The rearrangement links TRBV15 to TRBJ2-1, with 11 bases aligning to TRBD1. The trim removed 6 bases at V and 7 bases at J, leaving 8 bases unmatched. The CDR3 spans 15 residues. Per germline, CDR1 LNHNV and CDR2 YYDKDF (reference sequence). CDR3 protein: CATSPRDRGYNEQFF. In nucleotides, the CDR3 is TGTGCCACCAGTCCCCGGGACAGGGGGTATAATGAGCAGTTCTTC.

V is TRBV27 and J is TRBJ1-4, with 7 bases lining up with TRBD1. CDR1 and CDR2 from the germline V gene are MNHEY and SMNVEV (reference sequence). The CDR3 is 15 amino acids. J gave up 3 bases and V 8 bases, and 9 bases lay outside the gene matches. CDR3 bases: TGTGCCAGCTCCGAGGGGGCAGGGGCTAATGAAAAACTGTTTTTT. This sequence encodes CASSEGAGANEKLFF.

This clone turned up a few times. The chain carries TRBV19 and TRBJ1-2; TRBD1 might be the D (6 bases). CDR3 length equals 12 residues. The V end was cut by 5 bases, the J end by 7 bases, with 11 bases between. CDR1 is LNHDA, CDR2 SQIVND, per germline (reference sequence). This chain's CDR3 is CASSVRGGGYTF. The CDR3, as DNA: TGTGCCAGTAGTGTCCGAGGGGGTGGCTACACCTTC. The full variable domain, completed using reference TRBV19 and TRBJ1-2, is DGGITQSPKYLFRKEGQNVTLSCEQNLNHDAMYWYRQDPGQGLRLIYYSQIVNDFQKGDIAEGYSVSREKKESFPLTVTSAQKNPTAFYLCASSVRGGGYTFGSGTRLTVV.

The chain's CDR3 is CASSPPRVGIGGDEQFF. Written as DNA, the CDR3 is TGTGCCAGCAGTCCCCCCCGGGTGGGGATTGGGGGGGATGAGCAGTTCTTC. The V gene is TRBV25-1, the J gene TRBJ2-1; 7 nucleotides align to TRBD2. This CDR3 is 17 amino acids long. The V gene end was trimmed by 5 bases and the J gene end by 8 bases; junction bases not matched to a gene: 18. Germline V gene lookup returns CDR1 MGHDK and CDR2 SYGVNS.

This clone was detected once. This chain links TRBV29-1 with TRBJ1-4; D not certain. Germline loops: CDR1 SQVTM, CDR2 ANQGSEA. Trimming left V 1 base short and J 8 bases short, with 17 bases between. CDR3 length equals 15 residues. CDR3 nucleotide sequence: TGCAGCGTTGAAGCCGGATCCGCGGAGGGAGAAAAACTGTTTTTT. Amino acid sequence: CSVEAGSAEGEKLFF.

The genes are TRBV14 and TRBJ2-7; 10 bases agree with TRBD2. The V gene end was trimmed by 3 bases and the J gene end by 2 bases; junction bases not matched to a gene: 4. Looked up from germline, CDR1 is SGHDN and CDR2 is FVKESK. The CDR3 is 15 amino acids. The CDR3: CASSHTAGGPYEQYF. CDR3 sequence (DNA): TGTGCCAGCAGCCACACAGCGGGGGGGCCCTACGAGCAGTACTTC.

J is TRBJ2-1 and V is TRBV9; TRBD2 matches 7 bases. Germline lookup yields CDR1 SGDLS and CDR2 YYNGEE. With V trimmed by 3 bases and J by 3 bases, 3 bases remained unmatched. This CDR3 region has 14 residues. DNA for the CDR3: TGTGCCAGCAGCGCAGGACTAGGCTACAATGAGCAGTTCTTC. It translates to CASSAGLGYNEQFF.

The rearrangement uses TRBV7-2 and TRBJ2-7, with 7 nucleotides matching TRBD1. The CDR3 contains 14 residues. The V gene's germline CDR1 is SGHTA and CDR2 FQGNSA. J gave up 4 bases and V 0 bases, and 3 bases lay outside the gene matches. The CDR3 protein is CASSLATGAYEQYF. CDR3 nucleotide sequence: TGTGCCAGCAGCTTAGCCACAGGGGCGTACGAGCAGTACTTC.

This clone was detected only a few times. This rearrangement joins TRBV7-2 to TRBJ1-4; D ambiguous. The CDR3 is made up of 15 amino acids. V lost 2 bases and J lost 3, with 10 bases in between. In germline, CDR1 is SGHTA, CDR2 FQGNSA. CDR3 loop: CASSLWENSNEKLFF. The CDR3 nucleotides read TGTGCCAGCAGCTTATGGGAGAACTCTAATGAAAAACTGTTTTTT.

The chain uses TRBV6-5 and TRBJ1-3; perhaps TRBD1 as D (5 bases). The CDR3 runs 15 residues. With 4 bases removed from V and 0 bases from J, the gap between germline ends came to 10 bases. Germline CDR1 reads MNHEY; CDR2 reads SVGAGI. CDR3 nucleotide sequence: TGTGCCAGCAGTTTGAGTCAGGGCTCTGGAAACACCATATATTTT. Residues: CASSLSQGSGNTIYF.

This clone showed up just a few times. This chain uses TRBV4-2 with TRBJ2-5; 8 nucleotides align to TRBD2. J gave up 4 bases and V 0 bases, and 7 bases lay outside the gene matches. This CDR3 is 16 amino acids long. Germline V CDR1 and CDR2: LGHNA, YNFKEQ. Here the CDR3 reads CASSQDWRGAGETQYF. CDR3 sequence (DNA): TGTGCCAGCAGCCAAGATTGGCGGGGGGCCGGAGAGACCCAGTACTTC.

Comments on this clone: Different DNA sequences within this sample yield the same CDR3. This rearrangement joins TRBV29-1 to TRBJ2-5; 7 positions agree with TRBD2. The ends lost 4 bases at V and 1 base at J; junction bases unmatched: 6. This CDR3 has 14 residues. Germline CDR1 reads SQVTM; CDR2 reads ANQGSEA. The CDR3, as DNA: TGCAGCGTTGGGGGGGAGGGGCGCCAAGAGACCCAGTACTTC. This codes for CSVGGEGRQETQYF.

The chain couples TRBV4-2 to TRBJ1-6, with 7 bases lining up with TRBD1. CDR1 and CDR2 (germline): LGHNA, YNFKEQ. This CDR3 is built from 18 residues. Trimming at V came to 3 bases and at J to 3 bases, leaving 11 bases not matched to a gene. CDR3 residues: CASSHLGGGTDYNSPLHF. The CDR3, as DNA: TGTGCCAGCAGCCATTTAGGAGGGGGGACAGACTATAATTCACCCCTCCACTTT.